These 10 T cell receptor beta chains were all obtained from the same sample, sequenced in a study of lymphopenia after photon versus proton radiotherapy. Here immunoSEQ multiplex PCR was the method, and the copy in TCRdb shows in-frame clones only, minus some. Counted here are fewer than 70,000 clones, around 87% occurring once; the ten biggest clones make up approximately 10%. This sample comprised peripheral blood, obtained from a patient treated with proton-based radiotherapy. The receptor set was obtained from a man at least 80 years old with esophageal cancer.

V is TRBV25-1 and J is TRBJ1-2; no reliable D call. This CDR3 spans 14 amino acids. The germline V gene has CDR1 MGHDK and CDR2 SYGVNS. The V end lost 1 base, the J end lost 2 bases, and 8 bases lay between the germline ends. The CDR3 loop reads CASSESGQNYGYTF. Here the CDR3 DNA reads TGTGCCAGCAGTGAATCGGGCCAAAACTATGGCTACACCTTC.

The chain joins TRBV7-8 to TRBJ2-7; 8 nucleotides agree with TRBD2. The trim removed 6 bases at V and 0 bases at J, leaving 7 bases unmatched. From germline, CDR1 is SGHVS and CDR2 FQNEAQ. The CDR3 is 15 residues long. CDR3 sequence: CASRGPAGDSYEQYF. The DNA for the CDR3 is TGTGCCAGCAGGGGGCCAGCGGGGGACTCCTACGAGCAGTACTTC.

This clone was detected once. This chain connects TRBV4-1 to TRBJ1-2; possibly TRBD1 for D (5 bases). From germline, CDR1 is MGHRA and CDR2 YSYEKL. CDR3 length: 16 amino acids. V shed 3 bases and J shed 2 bases, with 16 bases lying between them. CDR3 in amino acids: CASSQSWGDDNYGYTF. The CDR3 DNA follows: TGCGCCAGCAGCCAGTCATGGGGGGACGACAACTATGGCTACACCTTC.

This clone was detected once. The CDR3 loop reads CASSFGGTGEQFF. In DNA, the CDR3 is TGTGCCAGCAGCTTTGGGGGAACGGGTGAGCAGTTCTTC. The gene calls are TRBV7-2 and TRBJ2-1, with D perhaps matching TRBD1 or TRBD2 (5 bases each). The CDR3 consists of 13 residues. Germline CDR1 SGHTA, CDR2 FQGNSA. Deletions cut 3 bases from V and 9 bases from J, with 12 bases between.

This chain uses TRBV4-1 with TRBJ2-7, with TRBD2 as a possible D gene (6 bases). The V gene's germline CDR1 is MGHRA and CDR2 YSYEKL. CDR3 length: 16 residues. Trimming took off 0 bases at V and 5 bases at J, with 17 bases between the two ends. The CDR3 spells CASSQDALRDWDEQYF. The CDR3 coding sequence is TGCGCCAGCAGCCAAGACGCCTTGCGGGACTGGGACGAGCAGTACTTC.

Only one count was recorded for this clone. This rearrangement joins TRBV7-2 to TRBJ2-7, with D possibly being TRBD1 (5 bases). Germline values: CDR1 SGHTA, CDR2 FQGNSA. The V end was cut by 5 bases, the J end by 3 bases, with 14 bases between. The CDR3 has 14 amino acids. The CDR3 region is CASSRSREIYEQYF. The CDR3, as DNA: TGTGCCAGCAGCCGTTCCAGGGAAATCTACGAGCAGTACTTC.

The gene calls are TRBV6-6 and TRBJ1-1; a weak D match, TRBD1 (5 bases). The CDR3 runs 14 residues. Germline loops: CDR1 MNHNY, CDR2 SVGAGI (reference sequence). V was pared by 2 bases and J by 0 bases, with 7 bases between. CDR3 DNA: TGTGCCAGCAGTTACGACAGATTGAACACTGAAGCTTTCTTT. Translating gives CASSYDRLNTEAFF.

The chain has TRBV9 and TRBJ2-7; TRBD2 matches at 8 bases. CDR1 is SGDLS and CDR2 is YYNGEE in the germline V gene. CDR3 length: 19 amino acids. V shed 4 bases and J 0 bases; nucleotides not matched to a gene: 18. CDR3 nucleotide sequence: TGTGCCAGCAGCCCAGTAGGGGACGGAGTAGCGGGGAGCTCCTACGAGCAGTACTTC. Translated: CASSPVGDGVAGSSYEQYF.

In DNA form, the CDR3 reads TGTGCCAGCAGCTTGGAAAGGGCGGGAAATTCACCCCTCCACTTT. It yields the protein CASSLERAGNSPLHF. V usage is TRBV5-6 and J usage is TRBJ1-6; D is undetermined. The CDR3 consists of 15 residues. V was pared by 0 bases and J by 7 bases, with 11 bases between. Germline V gene data show CDR1 as SGHDT and CDR2 as YYEEEE.

In this sample, this clone turned up a few times. This chain links TRBV30 with TRBJ1-4; D might be TRBD1 (5 bases). Between the trimmed V and J ends, which lost 1 base and 3 bases, there was a span of 9 bases. CDR3 length: 14 amino acids. Germline V gene sequence: CDR1 GTSNPN, CDR2 SVGIG (reference sequence). The CDR3 DNA follows: TGTGCCTGGAGTGAGGGGTTGGCTAATGAAAAACTGTTTTTT. Amino acid sequence: CAWSEGLANEKLFF.